This T cell receptor beta chain emerged from a study of T cell responses to AZD1222 COVID-19 vaccine. Study-level information: Pooled together were second doses at about 4 or about 12 weeks.

The table came from immunoSEQ multiplex PCR; TCRdb's copy has only in-frame clones and leaves some out. This table has some 150,000 clones, under 95% appearing once. Notes on this clone: No antigen is known for it.

Germline V gives CDR1 LGHNA, CDR2 YNFKEQ. This CDR3 is built from 11 residues. Trimming removed 0 bases from V and 4 bases from J, with 0 bases in between. General study results and limits: Reports say nearly half of spike-specific TCRs go after unmutated variant regions. Mostly white British, mostly female donors; authors suggested clonal diversity may be underestimated. Repertoires were obtained only post-peak T cell response.

The starting material was peripheral blood, obtained on day 0 of AZD1222 vaccination. The genes are TRBV4-2 and TRBJ1-1; D gene unclear. This sequence originates from an adult in good health. This chain's CDR3 is CASSQDTEAFF. CDR3 nucleotide sequence: TGTGCCAGCAGCCAAGACACTGAAGCTTTCTTT.